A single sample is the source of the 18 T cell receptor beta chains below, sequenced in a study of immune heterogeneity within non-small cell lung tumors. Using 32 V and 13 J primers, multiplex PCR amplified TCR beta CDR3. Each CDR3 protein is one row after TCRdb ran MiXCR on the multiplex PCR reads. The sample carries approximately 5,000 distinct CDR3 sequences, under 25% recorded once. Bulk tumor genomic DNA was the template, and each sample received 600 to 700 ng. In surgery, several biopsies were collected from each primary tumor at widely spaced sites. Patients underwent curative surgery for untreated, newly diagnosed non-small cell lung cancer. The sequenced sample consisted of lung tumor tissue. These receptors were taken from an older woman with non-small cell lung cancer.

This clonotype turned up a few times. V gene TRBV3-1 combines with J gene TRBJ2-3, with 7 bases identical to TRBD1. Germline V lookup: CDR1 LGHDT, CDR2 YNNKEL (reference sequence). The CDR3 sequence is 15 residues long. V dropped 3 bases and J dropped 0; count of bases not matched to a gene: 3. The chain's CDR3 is CASSHGQASTDTQYF. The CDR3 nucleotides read TGTGCCAGCAGCCACGGACAGGCTAGCACAGATACGCAGTATTTT.

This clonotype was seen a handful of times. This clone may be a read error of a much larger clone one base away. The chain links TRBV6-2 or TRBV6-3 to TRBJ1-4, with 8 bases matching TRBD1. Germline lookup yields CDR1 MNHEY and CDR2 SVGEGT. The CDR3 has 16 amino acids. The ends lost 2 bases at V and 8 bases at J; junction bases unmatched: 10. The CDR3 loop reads CASSYAPGQVHEKLFF. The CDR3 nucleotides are TGTGCCAGCAGTTACGCCCCGGGACAGGTACACGAAAAACTGTTTTTT.

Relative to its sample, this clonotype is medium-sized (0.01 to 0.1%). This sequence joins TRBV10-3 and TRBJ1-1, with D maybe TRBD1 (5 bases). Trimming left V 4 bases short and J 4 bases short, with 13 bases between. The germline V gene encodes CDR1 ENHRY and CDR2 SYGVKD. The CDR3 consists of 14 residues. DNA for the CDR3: TGTGCCATCAGTGTGTGGGGCAGAGTCACTGAAGCTTTCTTT. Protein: CAISVWGRVTEAFF.

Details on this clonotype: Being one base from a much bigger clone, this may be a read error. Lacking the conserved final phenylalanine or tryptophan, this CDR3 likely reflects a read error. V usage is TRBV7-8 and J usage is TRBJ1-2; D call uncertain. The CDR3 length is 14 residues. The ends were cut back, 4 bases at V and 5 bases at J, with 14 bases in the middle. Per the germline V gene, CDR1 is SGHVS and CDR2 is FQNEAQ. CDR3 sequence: CASSSARIGYGYTL. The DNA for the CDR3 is TGTGCCAGCAGCTCGGCGAGGATCGGGTATGGCTACACCTTA.

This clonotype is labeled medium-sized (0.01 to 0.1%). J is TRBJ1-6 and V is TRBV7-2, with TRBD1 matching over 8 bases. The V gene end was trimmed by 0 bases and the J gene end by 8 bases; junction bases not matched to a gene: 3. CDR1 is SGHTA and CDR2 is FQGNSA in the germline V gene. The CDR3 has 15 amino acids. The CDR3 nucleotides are TGTGCCAGCAGCTTAGCTGTGACAGGGGATTCACCCCTCCACTTT. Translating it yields CASSLAVTGDSPLHF.

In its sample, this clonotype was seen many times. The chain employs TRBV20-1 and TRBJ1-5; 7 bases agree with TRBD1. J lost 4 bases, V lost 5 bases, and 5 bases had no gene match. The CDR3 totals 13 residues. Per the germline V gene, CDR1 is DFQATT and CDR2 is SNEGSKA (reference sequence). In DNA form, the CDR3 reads TGCAGTGCTGTCGGGACAGATAATCAGCCCCAGCATTTT. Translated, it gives CSAVGTDNQPQHF.

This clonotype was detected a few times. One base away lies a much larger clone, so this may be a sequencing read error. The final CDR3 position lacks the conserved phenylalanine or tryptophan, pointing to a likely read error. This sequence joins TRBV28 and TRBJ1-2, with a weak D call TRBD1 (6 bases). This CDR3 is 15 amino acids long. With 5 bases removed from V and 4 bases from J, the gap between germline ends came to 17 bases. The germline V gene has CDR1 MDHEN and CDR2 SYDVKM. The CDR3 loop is CASSPIHRDSYGYTL. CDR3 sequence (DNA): TGTGCCAGCAGTCCCATCCACAGGGATTCCTATGGCTACACCCTC.

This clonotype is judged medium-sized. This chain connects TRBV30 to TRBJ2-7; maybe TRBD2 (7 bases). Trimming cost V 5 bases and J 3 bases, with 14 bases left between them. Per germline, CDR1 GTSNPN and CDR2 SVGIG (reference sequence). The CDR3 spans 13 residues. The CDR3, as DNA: TGTGCCTGGGGGGGGGGGGCACTCTACGAGCAGTACTTC. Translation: CAWGGGALYEQYF.

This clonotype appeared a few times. CDR3 amino acids: CATSDLGQDQETQYF. The CDR3 nucleotides are TGTGCCACCAGTGATTTAGGACAGGACCAAGAGACCCAGTACTTC. The gene calls are TRBV24-1 and TRBJ2-5, with 7 positions matching TRBD1. In germline, CDR1 is KGHDR, CDR2 SFDVKD. Trimming took 1 base from V and 0 from J; bases not matched to a gene: 1. The CDR3 is 15 amino acids.

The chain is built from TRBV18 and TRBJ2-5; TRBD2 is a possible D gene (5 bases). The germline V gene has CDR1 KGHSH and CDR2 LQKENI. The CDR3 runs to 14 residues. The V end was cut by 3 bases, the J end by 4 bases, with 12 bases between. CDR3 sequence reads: CASSPVAAGETQYF. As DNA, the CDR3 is TGTGCCAGCTCACCTGTTGCGGCGGGAGAGACCCAGTACTTC. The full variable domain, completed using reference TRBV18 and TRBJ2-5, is NAGVMQNPRHLVRRRGQEARLRCSPMKGHSHVYWYRQLPEEGLKFMVYLQKENIIDESGMPKERFSAEFPKEGPSILRIQQVVRGDSAAYFCASSPVAAGETQYFGPGTRLLVL.

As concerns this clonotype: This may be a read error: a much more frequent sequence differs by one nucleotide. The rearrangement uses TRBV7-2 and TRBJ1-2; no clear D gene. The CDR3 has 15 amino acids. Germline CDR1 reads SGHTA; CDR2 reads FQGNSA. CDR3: CVSSSYLEQVYGYTF. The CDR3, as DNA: TGTGTCAGCAGCTCTTATCTAGAGCAGGTCTATGGCTACACCTTC.

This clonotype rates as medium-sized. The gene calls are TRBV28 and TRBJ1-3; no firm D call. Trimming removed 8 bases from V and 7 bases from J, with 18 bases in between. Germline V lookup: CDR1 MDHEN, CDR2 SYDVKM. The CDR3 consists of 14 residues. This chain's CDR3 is CASQRDTFGNTIYF. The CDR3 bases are TGTGCCAGCCAAAGGGATACCTTCGGGAACACCATATATTTT.

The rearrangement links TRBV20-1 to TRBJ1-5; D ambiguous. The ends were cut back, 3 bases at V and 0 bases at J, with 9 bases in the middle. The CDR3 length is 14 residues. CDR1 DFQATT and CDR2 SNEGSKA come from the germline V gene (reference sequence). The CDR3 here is CSASYSYSNQPQHF. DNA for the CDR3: TGCAGTGCTAGCTACAGTTATAGCAATCAGCCCCAGCATTTT.

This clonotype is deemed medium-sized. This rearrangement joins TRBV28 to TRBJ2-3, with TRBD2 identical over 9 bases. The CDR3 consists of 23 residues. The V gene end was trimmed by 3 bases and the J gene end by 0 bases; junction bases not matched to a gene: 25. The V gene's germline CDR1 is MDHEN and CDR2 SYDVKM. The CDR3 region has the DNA TGTGCCAGCAGTTTCCCTACCGAGGAAAATTGGCGGGAGGGCCTTCCTAGCACAGATACGCAGTATTTT. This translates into CASSFPTEENWREGLPSTDTQYF.

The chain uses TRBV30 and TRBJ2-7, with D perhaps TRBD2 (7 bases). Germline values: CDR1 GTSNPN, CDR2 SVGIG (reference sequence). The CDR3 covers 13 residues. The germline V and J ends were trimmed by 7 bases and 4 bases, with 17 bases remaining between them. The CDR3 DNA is TGTGCCTTGAGGGGGGAGGGGTCGTACGAGCAGTACTTC. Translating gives CALRGEGSYEQYF.

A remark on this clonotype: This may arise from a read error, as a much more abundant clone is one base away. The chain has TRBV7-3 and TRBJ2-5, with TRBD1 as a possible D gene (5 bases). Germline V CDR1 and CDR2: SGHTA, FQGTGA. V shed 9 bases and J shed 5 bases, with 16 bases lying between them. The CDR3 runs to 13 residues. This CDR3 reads CARSTQGYETQYF. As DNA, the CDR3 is TGTGCCAGAAGCACTCAGGGTTACGAGACCCAGTACTTC.

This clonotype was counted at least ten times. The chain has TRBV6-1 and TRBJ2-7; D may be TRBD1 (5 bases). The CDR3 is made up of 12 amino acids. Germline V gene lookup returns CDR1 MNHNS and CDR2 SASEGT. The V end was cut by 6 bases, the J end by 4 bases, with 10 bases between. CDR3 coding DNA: TGTGCCAGCAGCAGACAGAGGTACGAGCAGTACTTC. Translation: CASSRQRYEQYF.

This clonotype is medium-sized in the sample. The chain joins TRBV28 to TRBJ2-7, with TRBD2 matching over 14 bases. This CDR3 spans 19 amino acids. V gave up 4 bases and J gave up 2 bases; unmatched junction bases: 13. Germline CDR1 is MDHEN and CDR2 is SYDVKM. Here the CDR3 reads CASSSPGLAGDQTPYEQYF. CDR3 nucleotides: TGTGCCAGCAGTTCGCCGGGACTAGCGGGGGACCAAACTCCCTACGAGCAGTACTTC. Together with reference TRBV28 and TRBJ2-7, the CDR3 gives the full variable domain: DVKVTQSSRYLVKRTGEKVFLECVQDMDHENMFWYRQDPGLGLRLIYFSYDVKMKEKGDIPEGYSVSREKKERFSLILESASTNQTSMYLCASSSPGLAGDQTPYEQYFGPGTRLTVT.